The source of this T cell receptor beta chain is a study of cytomegalovirus exposure and HLA in healthy donors. Study-level findings and limits: Several of the most significant clusters were apparently associated with common viral pathogens in a later analysis.

Concerning this clone: Its matching antigen is unknown.

The PCR had 60 Vbeta and 13 Jbeta primers. Sequencing was performed with immunoSEQ multiplex PCR; in TCRdb, only in-frame clones are kept and a portion is missing. The sample contains about 260,000 clones, almost 85% of which appear only once. CDR3 size: 15 residues. V trimming: 4 bases; J trimming: 5 bases; junction bases outside the gene matches: 9. The germline V gene has CDR1 SGHNT and CDR2 YYREEE (reference sequence). Sequences were obtained from PBMCs. The clonotype originates from a woman aged 35 to 49 in good health and CMV-seropositive. The J gene is TRBJ2-5, the V gene TRBV5-4; the match to TRBD1 covers 9 bases. In DNA, the CDR3 is TGTGCCAGCAGCGCATCACAGGGGGCGTATGAGACCCAGTACTTC. Its translation: CASSASQGAYETQYF.